What follows are 25 T cell receptor beta chains derived from one specimen sequenced in a study of early T cells in non-severe SARS-CoV-2 infection. TCRdb recomputed calls from the 5' RACE reads with MiXCR, one row per CDR3 protein. This table has around 21,000 distinct CDR3 sequences, about 4% appearing once. The sequenced sample was whole blood. The source of these receptors is an adult who was a healthcare worker with PCR-confirmed SARS-CoV-2 infection or an uninfected control (not recorded which).

This clonotype was seen many times. The genes are TRBV12-3 or TRBV12-4 and TRBJ2-3; TRBD1 agrees at 8 bases. V shed 6 bases and J 3 bases; nucleotides not matched to a gene: 5. The CDR3 spans 14 residues. The CDR3 DNA follows: TGTGCCAGCAGCTATCGACAGGGGACAGATACGCAGTATTTT. Translation gives CASSYRQGTDTQYF.

The chain employs TRBV6-1 and TRBJ2-3; 10 bases line up with TRBD2. CDR3 length: 18 amino acids. The V and J ends lost 1 base and 3 bases, in that order; junction bases with no gene match: 10. Germline V gene lookup returns CDR1 MNHNS and CDR2 SASEGT. The CDR3 DNA reads TGTGCCAGCAGTGAAGGAGTAGCGGGGGGCCCTGGGACAGATACGCAGTATTTT. It translates to CASSEGVAGGPGTDTQYF.

This clonotype showed up many times. CDR3: CASSFKGLAGDTQYF. As DNA, the CDR3 is TGTGCCAGCAGCTTCAAGGGGCTAGCAGGAGATACGCAGTATTTT. The chain couples TRBV5-6 to TRBJ2-3, with D perhaps assigned TRBD1 or TRBD2 (5 bases each). The CDR3 runs 15 residues. The germline CDR1 and CDR2 sequences are SGHDT and YYEEEE. Trimming removed 2 bases at V and 5 bases at J, with 15 bases between.

Many counts were recorded for this clonotype. This chain connects TRBV29-1 to TRBJ2-3, with D perhaps given as TRBD1 or TRBD2 (5 bases each). The CDR3 extends over 14 amino acids. Germline CDR1 reads SQVTM; CDR2 reads ANQGSEA. Trimming shortened V by 6 bases and J by 0 bases, and 13 bases separated the two germline ends. The CDR3 here is CSVGTDTSTDTQYF. CDR3 DNA: TGCAGCGTCGGGACCGACACTAGCACAGATACGCAGTATTTT.

At least ten counts were recorded for this clonotype. The chain couples TRBV20-1 to TRBJ2-7; D is unclear. This CDR3 contains 11 residues. Trimming took 3 bases from V and 7 from J, leaving 10 bases between them. Germline CDR1 is DFQATT and CDR2 is SNEGSKA (reference sequence). CDR3 loop: CSASLSEEQYF. The CDR3 DNA is TGCAGTGCTAGTTTGTCCGAGGAGCAGTACTTC.

This clonotype was seen at least ten times. CDR3 nucleotides: TGTGCCAGCAGTTCAACTCTACAGGGATACTACGAGCAGTACTTC. It codes for CASSSTLQGYYEQYF. This chain connects TRBV6-6 to TRBJ2-7; the D gene is possibly TRBD1 (6 bases). Trimming cost V 4 bases and J 3 bases, with 16 bases left between them. CDR1 is MNHNY and CDR2 is SVGAGI in the germline V gene (reference sequence). This CDR3 has 15 amino acids.

This clonotype was seen repeatedly, ten times or more. The J gene is TRBJ1-2, the V gene TRBV19; TRBD1 agrees at 9 bases. The V gene end was trimmed by 3 bases and the J gene end by 4 bases; junction bases not matched to a gene: 18. Per the germline V gene, CDR1 is LNHDA and CDR2 is SQIVND (reference sequence). This CDR3 is built from 19 residues. The CDR3 region has the DNA TGTGCCAGTAGTATCTTTCGGCGGGCCGGGACAGGGATGATCTATGGCTACACCTTC. The encoded protein is CASSIFRRAGTGMIYGYTF.

The sample holds many counts of this clonotype. The J gene is TRBJ1-3, the V gene TRBV5-6; D is unresolved. Germline CDR1 reads SGHDT; CDR2 reads YYEEEE. V shed 0 bases and J shed 3 bases, with 4 bases lying between them. This CDR3 region has 13 residues. CDR3 sequence: CASSLGLGNTIYF. In DNA, the CDR3 is TGTGCCAGCAGCTTGGGACTTGGAAACACCATATATTTT.

This clonotype was counted at least ten times. The J gene is TRBJ1-1, the V gene TRBV10-3, with D perhaps matching TRBD1 (5 bases). Trimming removed 7 bases at V and 2 bases at J, with 11 bases between. Germline V gene lookup returns CDR1 ENHRY and CDR2 SYGVKD. This CDR3 is 13 amino acids long. This CDR3 reads CAIKGQLNTEAFF. The DNA for the CDR3 is TGTGCCATCAAAGGACAACTAAACACTGAAGCTTTCTTT.

This clonotype has at least ten counts. The V gene is TRBV6-1, the J gene TRBJ1-2; no reliable D call. Trimming removed 1 base at V and 5 bases at J, with 17 bases between. This CDR3 contains 16 residues. Looked up from germline, CDR1 is MNHNS and CDR2 is SASEGT. In DNA, the CDR3 is TGTGCCAGCAGTGAAGGGGCCAGGCGAATAGCATATGGCTACACCTTC. Protein: CASSEGARRIAYGYTF.

This rearrangement joins TRBV11-2 to TRBJ1-6; maybe TRBD1 (6 bases). CDR1 and CDR2 (germline): SGHAT, FQNNGV. V dropped 5 bases and J dropped 6 bases, with 11 bases sitting between them. The CDR3 spans 14 residues. The CDR3 sequence: CASSSGQINSPLHF. The CDR3 DNA follows: TGTGCCAGCAGCAGCGGACAGATTAATTCACCCCTCCACTTT.

Many counts were recorded for this clonotype. The chain uses TRBV18 and TRBJ2-7; either TRBD1 or TRBD2 may supply D (5 bases each). Germline V gene lookup returns CDR1 KGHSH and CDR2 LQKENI. V was trimmed by 6 bases and J by 3 bases, leaving 12 bases between them. CDR3 length: 13 amino acids. The chain's CDR3 is CASSTGTRYEQYF. The CDR3 nucleotides are TGTGCCAGCTCTACCGGGACGCGCTACGAGCAGTACTTC.

This clonotype appeared many times. This chain connects TRBV7-9 to TRBJ1-5, with D possibly TRBD1 on 5 matching bases. The germline V gene encodes CDR1 SEHNR and CDR2 FQNEAQ (reference sequence). V lost 1 base and J lost 3, with 19 bases in between. The CDR3 is 18 amino acids. In DNA form, the CDR3 reads TGTGCCAGCAGCTTAGTACCGACTGCGGGGCCTCTCAATCAGCCCCAGCATTTT. Translation: CASSLVPTAGPLNQPQHF.

This clonotype was recorded at least ten times. The chain carries TRBV5-1 and TRBJ2-3; D possibly uses TRBD1 or TRBD2 (6 bases each). V gave up 0 bases and J gave up 0 bases, with 17 bases separating them. Germline values: CDR1 SGHRS, CDR2 YFSETQ. This CDR3 comprises 18 residues. The DNA of the CDR3 is TGCGCCAGCAGCTTGGGTGACGGGGGCGCGTATAGCACAGATACGCAGTATTTT. Amino acid sequence: CASSLGDGGAYSTDTQYF.

This clonotype was counted a few times. The rearrangement uses TRBV7-9 and TRBJ2-7, with D possibly TRBD1 on 6 matching bases. V was shortened by 4 bases and J by 2 bases, with 21 bases between the two germline ends. The length of the CDR3 is 17 residues. Germline V gene lookup returns CDR1 SEHNR and CDR2 FQNEAQ (reference sequence). The CDR3 loop reads CASSWSGENTNPYEQYF. CDR3 nucleotide sequence: TGTGCCAGCAGCTGGTCAGGGGAAAACACAAACCCCTACGAGCAGTACTTC.

This clonotype was seen ten or more times. The V gene is TRBV18, the J gene TRBJ2-5; TRBD1 matches at 7 bases. Trimming cost V 6 bases and J 6 bases; bases outside gene matches: 13. The CDR3 consists of 15 residues. Germline V gene lookup returns CDR1 KGHSH and CDR2 LQKENI. CDR3 region: CASSLDRQPGKTQYF. The CDR3, as DNA: TGTGCCAGCTCCTTGGACAGGCAACCGGGGAAGACCCAGTACTTC.

The V call is TRBV2, the J call TRBJ2-3; no definite D call. CDR1 is SNHLY and CDR2 is FYNNEI in the germline V gene. The CDR3 totals 13 residues. Trimming stripped 5 bases from V and 1 base from J, with 7 bases between. CDR3 residues: CASSNGRTDTQYF. The CDR3 coding sequence is TGTGCCAGCAGTAATGGACGCACAGATACGCAGTATTTT.

This clonotype was recorded at least ten times. The rearrangement uses TRBV5-1 and TRBJ1-2; possible D gene TRBD1, 5 bases. The CDR3 contains 16 residues. The germline V and J ends were trimmed by 0 bases and 1 base, with 13 bases remaining between them. Germline V CDR1 and CDR2: SGHRS, YFSETQ. The CDR3 sequence: CASSLAATANNYGYTF. The CDR3 nucleotides are TGCGCCAGCAGCTTGGCCGCGACAGCAAATAACTATGGCTACACCTTC.

This clonotype was observed at least ten times. The genes are TRBV14 and TRBJ1-2; D not certain. CDR3 size: 15 residues. Per germline, CDR1 SGHDN and CDR2 FVKESK. V was shortened by 0 bases and J by 2 bases, with 10 bases between the two germline ends. The CDR3 sequence: CASSQDPRNNYGYTF. The DNA of the CDR3 is TGTGCCAGCAGCCAAGATCCTCGCAACAACTATGGCTACACCTTC.

This clonotype was recorded at least ten times. V usage is TRBV7-8 and J usage is TRBJ1-2, with TRBD1 matching over 10 bases. Germline trimming cut 1 base from V and 7 bases from J; bases unmatched to any gene: 3. CDR3 length: 14 residues. From germline, CDR1 is SGHVS and CDR2 FQNEAQ. CDR3 nucleotide sequence: TGTGCCAGCAGCTTAGTAGGGACAGGGGCTGGCTACACCTTC. It specifies CASSLVGTGAGYTF.

This clonotype occurred many times. The chain joins TRBV15 to TRBJ1-4; 7 bases map to TRBD1. CDR1 LNHNV and CDR2 YYDKDF come from the germline V gene (reference sequence). The V gene end was trimmed by 3 bases and the J gene end by 3 bases; junction bases not matched to a gene: 10. CDR3 length equals 17 residues. The CDR3 here is CATSRPGQRVPNEKLFF. In DNA form, the CDR3 reads TGTGCCACCAGCAGGCCGGGACAGCGGGTTCCTAATGAAAAACTGTTTTTT.

Ten or more counts support this clonotype. V is TRBV20-1 and J is TRBJ1-1, with D tentatively TRBD1 (6 bases). The CDR3 has 13 residues. With 5 bases removed from V and 4 bases from J, the gap between germline ends came to 14 bases. CDR1 DFQATT and CDR2 SNEGSKA come from the germline V gene (reference sequence). In DNA, the CDR3 is TGCAGTGCTGAACAGGGCTTGGGCACTGAAGCTTTCTTT. It codes for CSAEQGLGTEAFF.

In this sample, this clonotype is medium-sized. The J gene is TRBJ2-7, the V gene TRBV12-3 or TRBV12-4; D is unclear. V lost 1 base to trimming and J lost 0 bases, with 7 bases between them. The CDR3 contains 14 residues. The CDR3 sequence is CASSLGGSSYEQYF. CDR3 nucleotide sequence: TGTGCCAGCAGTTTAGGAGGCAGCTCCTACGAGCAGTACTTC.

This clonotype was picked up many times. This chain uses TRBV7-8 with TRBJ1-5, with a possible D match to TRBD1 (6 bases). CDR3 size: 13 residues. CDR1 is SGHVS and CDR2 is FQNEAQ in the germline V gene. V was shortened by 5 bases and J by 8 bases, with 13 bases between the two germline ends. CDR3 loop: CASSPTGFEPQHF. As DNA, the CDR3 is TGTGCCAGCAGCCCAACAGGGTTTGAGCCCCAGCATTTT.

In this sample, this clonotype turned up many times. CDR3 sequence reads: CASLTQYF. The CDR3 coding sequence is TGTGCCAGCCTGACCCAGTACTTC. The chain links TRBV7-9 to TRBJ2-5; D call uncertain. CDR1 and CDR2 from the germline V gene are SEHNR and FQNEAQ (reference sequence). V was cut by 8 bases and J by 7 bases, with 2 bases left in between. There are 8 residues in the CDR3.